The source of this T cell receptor beta chain is a study of cytomegalovirus exposure and HLA in healthy donors. PCR was performed using 60 Vbeta and 13 Jbeta primers. Generated by immunoSEQ multiplex PCR, the TCRdb table keeps only in-frame clones and is missing some. The sample records 150,000 to 170,000 clones, roughly 75% being singletons. The CDR3 spans 16 residues. CDR1 is SGDLS and CDR2 is YYNGEE in the germline V gene. The J segment lost 1 base and the V segment lost 3 bases, leaving 9 bases of the junction unmatched. This clonotype was obtained from a young man in good health and CMV-seronegative. The chain recombines TRBV9 with TRBJ2-5; the match to TRBD1 covers 7 bases. The sample was PBMCs. CDR3 amino acids: CASSATPQGPQETQYF. The CDR3 coding sequence is TGTGCCAGCAGCGCCACCCCACAGGGGCCCCAAGAGACCCAGTACTTC.